This is a list of T cell receptor beta chains from one sample in a study of technical replicates of blood from a handful of donors. The protocol was immunoSEQ multiplex PCR, while the TCRdb copy is restricted to in-frame clones and leaves out a portion. The sample holds approximately 12,000 clones, 65% to 90% seen once. The material sequenced was PBMCs. The receptors stem from a human donor in good health. The CDR3 runs from the conserved cysteine through the conserved F or W. Each record gives: D gene, clone size, J gene, V gene, CDR3 protein, CDR3 DNA. A D gene is named only where the DNA matches it firmly. Only some rows state a clone size, as once, few, many or a class for expanded clones.

TRBD1	.	TRBJ2-7	TRBV6-1	CASRTGSSYEQYF	TGTGCCAGCAGGACAGGGAGCTCCTACGAGCAGTACTTC
.	.	TRBJ2-2	TRBV5-1	CASSVRDKNTGELFF	TGCGCCAGCAGCGTCCGGGACAAGAACACCGGGGAGCTGTTTTTT
TRBD1	.	TRBJ2-7	TRBV10-2	CATGQGDEQYF	TGCGCCACTGGACAGGGCGACGAGCAGTACTTC
TRBD2	once	TRBJ2-7	TRBV6-5	CASRLSGESYEQYF	TGTGCCAGCAGACTCAGCGGGGAATCCTACGAGCAGTACTTC
.	.	TRBJ1-1	TRBV5-1	CASSLVPGGNTEAFF	TGCGCCAGCAGCTTGGTCCCCGGGGGGAACACTGAAGCTTTCTTT
.	.	TRBJ1-2	TRBV7-9	CASSLDPKAYGYTF	TGTGCCAGCAGCTTAGACCCCAAAGCCTATGGCTACACCTTC
TRBD2	.	TRBJ2-1	TRBV5-4	CASSLGPLSGRAVEQFF	TGTGCCAGCAGCTTGGGCCCCCTTAGCGGGAGGGCCGTTGAGCAGTTCTTC
TRBD1	.	TRBJ2-2	TRBV27	CASSPTGTVSGELFF	TGTGCCAGCAGTCCAACCGGGACAGTATCCGGGGAGCTGTTTTTT
TRBD2	.	TRBJ2-5	TRBV7-3	CASSYREGETQYF	TGTGCCAGCAGCTACCGGGAGGGGGAGACCCAGTACTTC
TRBD2	.	TRBJ2-1	TRBV25-1	CASSVMEGLARNEQFF	TGTGCCAGCAGTGTCATGGAGGGACTAGCGCGCAATGAGCAGTTCTTC
.	once	TRBJ1-2	TRBV7-9	CASSSEGSNYGYTF	TGTGCCAGCAGCTCCGAGGGCAGTAACTATGGCTACACCTTC
.	.	TRBJ1-3	TRBV6-5	CASSYSGTLDTIYF	TGTGCCAGCAGTTACTCCGGGACATTGGACACCATATATTTT
.	.	TRBJ2-5	TRBV7-8	CASSPTGTSQETQYF	TGTGCCAGCAGTCCGACGGGAACCTCTCAAGAGACCCAGTACTTC
TRBD2	.	TRBJ2-3	TRBV11-3	CASSKGLAGVGNTQYF	TGTGCCAGCAGCAAAGGACTAGCGGGAGTTGGAAATACGCAGTATTTT
.	.	TRBJ1-3	TRBV28	CASKGPVQGNTIYF	TGTGCCTCCAAGGGGCCCGTCCAGGGAAACACCATATATTTT
.	.	TRBJ2-7	TRBV7-3	CASSLTSGPEQYF	TGTGCCAGCAGCTTAACGTCAGGGCCCGAGCAGTACTTC
TRBD2	.	TRBJ2-3	TRBV28	CASSSGLAADTQYF	TGTGCCAGCAGTTCGGGACTAGCTGCAGATACGCAGTATTTT
TRBD2	once	TRBJ2-7	TRBV4-2	CASSQEWREERYEQYF	TGTGCCAGCAGCCAAGAGTGGCGGGAGGAAAGATACGAGCAGTACTTC
.	.	TRBJ1-2	TRBV6-5	CASSYSGQGGYGYTF	TGTGCCAGCAGTTACTCTGGGCAGGGAGGGTATGGCTACACCTTC
TRBD1	few	TRBJ2-2	TRBV19	CASSTTGGGTGELFF	TGTGCCAGTAGTACAACAGGGGGCGGTACCGGGGAGCTGTTTTTT
.	.	TRBJ2-1	TRBV10-3	CAISESTGNEQFF	TGTGCCATCAGTGAGTCGACTGGAAATGAGCAGTTCTTC
.	.	TRBJ2-1	TRBV6-1	CASSEDWTFNEQFF	TGTGCCAGCAGTGAAGACTGGACTTTCAATGAGCAGTTCTTC
.	.	TRBJ2-2	TRBV5-5	CASSLVQVENTGELFF	TGTGCCAGCAGCTTGGTCCAGGTCGAGAACACCGGGGAGCTGTTTTTT
.	.	TRBJ1-5	TRBV6-6	CASSLPNQPQHF	TGTGCCAGCAGCCTACCTAATCAGCCCCAGCATTTT
.	.	TRBJ1-1	TRBV7-9	CASSLGGGNTEAFF	TGTGCCAGCAGCTTAGGGGGCGGGAACACTGAAGCTTTCTTT
.	once	TRBJ1-1	TRBV2	CASSWTEATEAFF	TGTGCCAGCAGTTGGACAGAGGCCACTGAAGCTTTCTTT
.	.	TRBJ2-2	TRBV7-9	CASSLGAASTNTGELFF	TGTGCCAGCAGCTTGGGGGCCGCAAGTACGAACACCGGGGAGCTGTTTTTT
TRBD2	.	TRBJ2-3	TRBV7-9	CASSLAGREVDTQYF	TGTGCCAGCAGCCTGGCGGGGCGGGAGGTAGATACGCAGTATTTT
.	.	TRBJ2-1	TRBV6-1	CASSLTGNEQFF	TGTGCCAGCAGTCTCACAGGGAACGAGCAGTTCTTC
.	.	TRBJ2-1	TRBV6-5	CASSLLLPGGDEQFF	TGTGCCAGCAGCTTACTCCTCCCGGGGGGCGATGAGCAGTTCTTC
.	.	TRBJ2-2	TRBV18	CASSPRDINTGELFF	TGTGCCAGCTCACCCAGGGACATCAACACCGGGGAGCTGTTTTTT
TRBD1	once	TRBJ1-2	TRBV4-2	CASSPRWTGEIGYGYTF	TGTGCCAGCAGCCCCCGGTGGACAGGGGAGATTGGCTATGGCTACACCTTC
.	.	TRBJ2-7	TRBV5-1	CASSPGQGGPYEQYF	TGCGCCAGCAGCCCCGGACAGGGAGGGCCCTACGAGCAGTACTTC
TRBD1	.	TRBJ1-1	TRBV28	CASSYRGSSREAFF	TGTGCCAGCAGCTACAGGGGTTCTTCTCGTGAAGCTTTCTTT
.	.	TRBJ1-1	TRBV9	CASSVGTASTEAFF	TGTGCCAGCAGCGTAGGGACAGCAAGCACTGAAGCTTTCTTT
TRBD2	.	TRBJ2-1	TRBV7-8	CASSGLAGDPYNEQFF	TGTGCCAGCAGCGGGCTAGCGGGAGATCCCTACAATGAGCAGTTCTTC
.	.	TRBJ1-5	TRBV19	CASTAGVAGNQPQHF	TGTGCCAGTACCGCCGGAGTGGCCGGCAATCAGCCCCAGCATTTT
.	.	TRBJ2-1	TRBV27	CASSLLVTSRDNEQFF	TGTGCCAGCAGTTTATTGGTGACTAGTCGTGACAATGAGCAGTTCTTC
.	.	TRBJ1-4	TRBV11-2	CASSLGEGEKLFF	TGTGCCAGCAGCCTAGGGGAGGGCGAAAAACTGTTTTTT
TRBD1	.	TRBJ1-1	TRBV19	CASSNQGARDTEAFF	TGTGCCAGTAGTAACCAGGGGGCTAGGGACACTGAAGCTTTCTTT
TRBD1	.	TRBJ2-2	TRBV28	CASTEQGITGELFF	TGTGCCAGCACTGAACAGGGGATCACCGGGGAGCTGTTTTTT
TRBD1	.	TRBJ1-3	TRBV5-1	CASSLDRGGNTIYF	TGCGCCAGCAGCTTGGACAGGGGTGGAAACACCATATATTTT
.	.	TRBJ1-4	TRBV5-1	CASSPDSANEKLFF	TGCGCCAGCAGCCCAGACAGCGCTAATGAAAAACTGTTTTTT
TRBD1	.	TRBJ1-3	TRBV5-1	CASSIGTGFLDTIYF	TGCGCCAGCAGCATAGGGACAGGGTTCTTGGACACCATATATTTT
TRBD2	.	TRBJ2-1	TRBV7-9	CASSLTGTSGSFNEQFF	TGTGCCAGCAGTTTGACCGGGACTAGCGGGAGTTTCAATGAGCAGTTCTTC
TRBD2	.	TRBJ2-7	TRBV14	CASSQEPGRPYEQYF	TGTGCCAGCAGCCAAGAGCCCGGGAGGCCCTACGAGCAGTACTTC
.	.	TRBJ2-7	TRBV27	CASSPYDTYEQYF	TGTGCCAGCAGTCCCTATGACACCTACGAGCAGTACTTC
TRBD2	.	TRBJ2-1	TRBV28	CASGVTSGRAEGEQFF	TGTGCCAGCGGGGTGACTAGCGGGAGGGCCGAAGGTGAGCAGTTCTTC
.	.	TRBJ1-4	TRBV5-1	CASSLGPQNPNEKLFF	TGCGCCAGCAGCTTGGGGCCACAGAACCCTAATGAAAAACTGTTTTTT
.	once	TRBJ2-1	TRBV5-4	CASSDVLHIGSSYNEQFF	TGTGCCAGCAGCGATGTGTTACATATCGGGAGTTCCTACAATGAGCAGTTCTTC
.	.	TRBJ2-2	TRBV5-7	CASSFIRTDGIIWTGELFF	TGTGCCAGCAGCTTTATCCGGACAGATGGTATTATATGGACCGGGGAGCTGTTTTTT
.	.	TRBJ2-2	TRBV5-8	CASSWAGSGELFF	TGTGCCAGCAGCTGGGCGGGTTCCGGGGAGCTGTTTTTT
TRBD2	few	TRBJ2-2	TRBV7-9	CASSLELRRERTGELFF	TGTGCCAGCAGCTTAGAGCTGAGGCGGGAGAGGACCGGGGAGCTGTTTTTT
.	.	TRBJ1-5	TRBV28	CASSFQGGQPQHF	TGTGCCAGCAGTTTCCAGGGAGGGCAGCCCCAGCATTTT
.	.	TRBJ1-5	TRBV6-1	CASKRDNQPQHF	TGTGCCAGCAAACGAGACAATCAGCCCCAGCATTTT
.	few	TRBJ1-2	TRBV7-9	CASSSSSPNYGYTF	TGTGCCAGCAGCTCTAGTAGCCCGAACTATGGCTACACCTTC
.	.	TRBJ1-2	TRBV4-2	CASSQEGPYGYTF	TGTGCCAGCAGCCAAGAGGGGCCGTATGGCTACACCTTC
TRBD1	.	TRBJ1-3	TRBV7-8	CASSPGGGGNTIYF	TGTGCCAGCAGCCCAGGGGGAGGTGGAAACACCATATATTTT
.	.	TRBJ2-7	TRBV5-1	CASSLAVNLYEQYF	TGCGCCAGCAGCTTGGCGGTCAACCTCTACGAGCAGTACTTC
.	.	TRBJ2-7	TRBV5-6	CASSLGGDTYEQYF	TGTGCCAGCAGTTTGGGGGGCGATACCTACGAGCAGTACTTC